One and the same sample provided the 30 T cell receptor beta chains below, sequenced in a study of OX40 agonist ivuxolimab in advanced cancers. The protocol was immunoSEQ multiplex PCR, while the TCRdb copy is restricted to in-frame clones and leaves out a portion. The table records about 79,000 clones, 88% of them present only once. The specimen comprised CD4+ or CD8+ T cells sorted from blood, sampled in a trial of the OX40 agonist ivuxolimab. The receptors derive from an adult with an advanced solid tumor such as melanoma, head and neck, liver or kidney cancer.

The rearrangement joins TRBV27 to TRBJ2-7; possible D gene TRBD1, 6 bases. V was pared by 6 bases and J by 0 bases, with 12 bases between. Per germline, CDR1 MNHEY and CDR2 SMNVEV (reference sequence). The CDR3 runs 14 residues. For the CDR3, the DNA is TGTGCCAGCAGCCTCAACAGGGACTCCTACGAGCAGTACTTC. Amino acids: CASSLNRDSYEQYF.

This clone showed up just once. This chain joins TRBV28 and TRBJ2-1, with TRBD2 matching 11 bases. Germline assignment: CDR1 MDHEN and CDR2 SYDVKM. The CDR3 runs 14 residues. The junction had 6 bases not matched to a gene; V was cut back by 5 bases and J by 9 bases. As DNA, the CDR3 is TGTGCCAGCAGTCAATTGACTAGCGGGATTGAGCAGTTCTTC. Translation: CASSQLTSGIEQFF.

This clone came up once. This chain links TRBV10-2 with TRBJ1-1; D is unresolved. Germline values: CDR1 WSHSY, CDR2 SAAADI. V lost 7 bases, J lost 1 base, and 10 bases lay in between. CDR3 length: 13 amino acids. This CDR3 is CASTAQENTEAFF. The DNA for the CDR3 is TGCGCCAGCACTGCTCAGGAGAACACTGAAGCTTTCTTT.

The V call is TRBV28, the J call TRBJ2-7; TRBD1 matches 8 bases. Germline assignment: CDR1 MDHEN and CDR2 SYDVKM. Trimming took 9 bases from V and 0 from J; bases not matched to a gene: 4. The CDR3 sequence is 13 residues long. The CDR3 sequence is CASWTGHSYEQYF. In nucleotides, the CDR3 is TGTGCCAGTTGGACAGGGCACTCCTACGAGCAGTACTTC.

J is TRBJ1-1 and V is TRBV5-1; 7 nucleotides agree with TRBD1. Trimming at V came to 5 bases and at J to 1 base, leaving 5 bases not matched to a gene. CDR1 SGHRS and CDR2 YFSETQ come from the germline V gene. The length of the CDR3 is 14 residues. The CDR3 region is CASSLSGGNTEAFF. The CDR3 DNA reads as TGCGCCAGCAGTTTATCAGGGGGGAACACTGAAGCTTTCTTT.

V gene TRBV9 combines with J gene TRBJ2-2; a weak D match, TRBD1 (5 bases). V gave up 3 bases and J gave up 0 bases, with 15 bases separating them. CDR1 SGDLS and CDR2 YYNGEE come from the germline V gene. There are 17 residues in the CDR3. The CDR3 bases are TGTGCCAGCAGCGAGGGGTTGGGCGGAACGAACACCGGGGAGCTGTTTTTT. It translates to CASSEGLGGTNTGELFF.

The V and J genes are TRBV2 and TRBJ2-7; the match to TRBD1 covers 7 bases. Germline V CDR1 and CDR2: SNHLY, FYNNEI. The CDR3 totals 15 residues. After removal of 8 bases from V and 0 bases from J, the junction contained 10 bases not matched to a gene. The DNA for the CDR3 is TGTGCCAGCTCAACAGGGGCACTGGACTCCTACGAGCAGTACTTC. Translating gives CASSTGALDSYEQYF.

Judged by abundance, this clone is medium-sized. The V gene is TRBV9, the J gene TRBJ2-2, with D unresolved. Germline V lookup: CDR1 SGDLS, CDR2 YYNGEE. This CDR3 contains 13 residues. The V and J ends lost 4 bases and 3 bases respectively, with 7 bases between them. CDR3 coding DNA: TGTGCCAGCAGCACACAGTACACCGGGGAGCTGTTTTTT. Its protein product is CASSTQYTGELFF.

This chain links TRBV6-1 with TRBJ1-3; D call uncertain. The CDR3 loop spans 14 amino acids. The V gene's germline CDR1 is MNHNS and CDR2 SASEGT. V lost 7 bases to trimming and J lost 0 bases, with 10 bases between them. The CDR3 DNA follows: TGTGCCAGCAACATCAACAACTCTGGAAACACCATATATTTT. It codes for CASNINNSGNTIYF.

The rearrangement links TRBV11-3 to TRBJ2-3; the match to TRBD2 covers 10 bases. V was pared by 1 base and J by 6 bases, with 4 bases of the junction left unmatched. Per the germline V gene, CDR1 is SGHNT and CDR2 is YENEEA. The CDR3 has 15 amino acids. The CDR3 region is CASSLASGRGDTQYF. In DNA form, the CDR3 reads TGTGCCAGCAGCTTAGCCAGCGGGAGGGGGGATACGCAGTATTTT.

This chain connects TRBV5-1 to TRBJ2-7; D is unresolved. Germline values: CDR1 SGHRS, CDR2 YFSETQ. V gave up 3 bases and J gave up 0 bases, with 10 bases separating them. The CDR3 covers 14 residues. The CDR3 here is CASSSDTYSYEQYF. CDR3 in DNA: TGCGCCAGCAGCTCAGACACCTACTCCTACGAGCAGTACTTC.

The V and J genes are TRBV18 and TRBJ2-1; the match to TRBD2 covers 9 bases. The CDR3 loop spans 17 amino acids. Trimming took 3 bases from V and 3 from J; bases not matched to a gene: 9. CDR1 is KGHSH, CDR2 LQKENI, per germline. The CDR3 nucleotides are TGTGCCAGCTCACCTTCGGGGCGGGAGGGACTCTACAATGAGCAGTTCTTC. Translation: CASSPSGREGLYNEQFF.

Only one count was recorded for this clone. This chain joins TRBV5-1 and TRBJ1-3, with D possibly matching TRBD1 (6 bases). Trimming cost V 4 bases and J 0 bases, with 8 bases left between them. This CDR3 spans 14 amino acids. Germline V lookup: CDR1 SGHRS, CDR2 YFSETQ. The CDR3 here is CASSRDTSGNTIYF. Here the CDR3 DNA reads TGCGCCAGCAGCCGGGACACCTCTGGAAACACCATATATTTT.

The chain is built from TRBV11-3 and TRBJ2-1; maybe TRBD2 (5 bases). Between the trimmed V and J ends, which lost 4 bases and 4 bases, there was a span of 11 bases. The CDR3 extends over 14 amino acids. CDR1 and CDR2 from the germline V gene are SGHNT and YENEEA. CDR3 region: CASSSTGSYNEQFF. CDR3 DNA sequence: TGTGCCAGCAGCTCGACGGGGAGTTACAATGAGCAGTTCTTC.

V gene TRBV15 combines with J gene TRBJ1-5; 7 bases line up with TRBD1. Germline assignment: CDR1 LNHNV and CDR2 YYDKDF (reference sequence). The junction had 18 bases not matched to a gene; V was cut back by 4 bases and J by 6 bases. This CDR3 contains 18 residues. The CDR3 region has the DNA TGTGCCACCAGCATAGACAGGGTGGAGAGGGCATCGCTTCAGCCCCAGCATTTT. As protein: CATSIDRVERASLQPQHF.

The chain uses TRBV9 and TRBJ2-5; D call uncertain. Trimming removed 6 bases at V and 0 bases at J, with 15 bases between. Germline CDR1 reads SGDLS; CDR2 reads YYNGEE. This CDR3 is 15 amino acids long. CDR3 sequence (DNA): TGTGCCAGCAACGTCGGGCCCCAGTACCAAGAGACCCAGTACTTC. Its translation: CASNVGPQYQETQYF.

The genes are TRBV10-1 and TRBJ2-5; 14 bases match TRBD2. V lost 6 bases, J lost 1 base, and 7 bases stayed unmatched. Looked up from germline, CDR1 is WNHNN and CDR2 is SYGVQD (reference sequence). CDR3 length: 17 residues. The CDR3 sequence is CASSGTSGRGPQETQYF. The CDR3 region has the DNA TGCGCCAGCAGCGGGACTAGCGGGAGAGGACCCCAAGAGACCCAGTACTTC.

The chain links TRBV5-1 to TRBJ2-1, with 9 positions matching TRBD2. Germline loops: CDR1 SGHRS, CDR2 YFSETQ. The V segment lost 2 bases and the J segment 7 bases; nucleotides outside the gene matches: 1. CDR3 length equals 13 residues. CDR3 sequence reads: CASSFTSGNEQFF. The CDR3 nucleotides are TGCGCCAGCAGCTTCACTAGCGGGAATGAGCAGTTCTTC.

The genes are TRBV2 and TRBJ1-1; D is perhaps TRBD1 (5 bases). The CDR3 runs 12 residues. Trimming took off 10 bases at V and 5 bases at J, with 14 bases between the two ends. The germline V gene encodes CDR1 SNHLY and CDR2 FYNNEI. CDR3 residues: CATSRDLTEAFF. DNA for the CDR3: TGTGCCACCAGCAGGGATTTGACTGAAGCTTTCTTT.

The V call is TRBV4-1, the J call TRBJ2-3; 8 nucleotides line up with TRBD2. CDR3 size: 16 residues. Germline-derived CDR1 and CDR2 are MGHRA and YSYEKL. V shed 4 bases, J shed 6 bases, and the junction held 12 bases outside the gene matches. CDR3 in amino acids: CASSLKTSDNRDTQYF. In DNA form, the CDR3 reads TGCGCCAGCAGCCTGAAGACTAGCGACAACCGGGATACGCAGTATTTT.

The chain links TRBV11-3 to TRBJ2-6; D is uncertain. Germline V gene data show CDR1 as SGHNT and CDR2 as YENEEA. V lost 0 bases to trimming and J lost 2 bases, with 5 bases between them. This CDR3 contains 15 residues. The CDR3 is CASSLDSTGANVLTF. The CDR3 nucleotides read TGTGCCAGCAGCTTAGATTCTACTGGGGCCAACGTCCTGACTTTC. The complete variable domain, with remaining parts taken from reference TRBV11-3 and TRBJ2-6, reads EAGVVQSPRYKIIEKKQPVAFWCNPISGHNTLYWYLQNLGQGPELLIRYENEEAVDDSQLPKDRFSAERLKGVDSTLKIQPAELGDSAVYLCASSLDSTGANVLTFGAGSRLTVL.

The chain couples TRBV27 to TRBJ2-5; D uncertain. The CDR3 is 13 amino acids. V was clipped by 2 bases and J by 5 bases, with 9 bases between them. Germline V CDR1 and CDR2: MNHEY, SMNVEV (reference sequence). CDR3 DNA: TGTGCCAGCAGTTTACTAAAAGGGGAGACCCAGTACTTC. Residues: CASSLLKGETQYF.

This rearrangement joins TRBV2 to TRBJ1-1, with D possibly matching TRBD1 (6 bases). The V and J ends lost 2 bases and 7 bases respectively, with 14 bases between them. Germline values: CDR1 SNHLY, CDR2 FYNNEI. The length of the CDR3 is 14 residues. The CDR3 loop reads CASSEWGGAVEAFF. As DNA, the CDR3 is TGTGCCAGCAGTGAATGGGGGGGCGCGGTTGAAGCTTTCTTT.

As DNA, the CDR3 is TGTGCCAGCAGTAATTACAATGAGCAGTTCTTC. Its translation is CASSNYNEQFF. The chain uses TRBV27 and TRBJ2-1; no clear D gene. The germline V and J ends were trimmed by 5 bases and 4 bases, with 3 bases remaining between them. The CDR3 is 11 amino acids. In germline, CDR1 is MNHEY, CDR2 SMNVEV (reference sequence).

This clone is a singleton in its sample. V gene TRBV6-1 combines with J gene TRBJ1-5; TRBD1 might be the D (6 bases). Trimming pared 6 bases from V and 6 bases from J, leaving 9 bases between. The CDR3 is made up of 12 amino acids. Germline values: CDR1 MNHNS, CDR2 SASEGT. The CDR3 protein is CASRTGSQPQHF. CDR3 bases: TGTGCCAGCAGAACAGGGAGTCAGCCCCAGCATTTT.

This clone has more than one count but fewer than ten. V and J are TRBV6-5 and TRBJ2-7; possible D gene TRBD1, 6 bases. The germline gives CDR1 MNHEY, CDR2 SVGAGI. V gave up 0 bases and J gave up 9 bases, with 18 bases separating them. This CDR3 is built from 15 residues. The CDR3 sequence is CASSYSKTGTFGQYF. The CDR3 DNA is TGTGCCAGCAGTTACTCGAAGACAGGAACCTTTGGGCAGTACTTC.

This clone was picked up a small number of times. The genes are TRBV5-1 and TRBJ2-7; no clear D gene. Germline CDR1 and CDR2: SGHRS and YFSETQ. Between the trimmed V and J ends, which lost 4 bases and 7 bases, there was a span of 15 bases. The CDR3 has 13 residues. CDR3 loop: CASSGPESGEQYF. CDR3 DNA sequence: TGCGCCAGCAGCGGGCCAGAGTCTGGGGAGCAGTACTTC.

This clone has a handful of counts. The gene calls are TRBV7-9 and TRBJ1-2, with D tentatively TRBD1 (6 bases). This CDR3 has 15 residues. Germline V gene data show CDR1 as SEHNR and CDR2 as FQNEAQ (reference sequence). Between the trimmed V and J ends, which lost 4 bases and 4 bases, there was a span of 16 bases. The CDR3 here is CASSYGQHSSYGYTF. The CDR3 coding sequence is TGTGCCAGCAGCTACGGACAGCACAGCAGCTATGGCTACACCTTC.

The chain couples TRBV9 to TRBJ1-3; 10 bases fit TRBD1. The junction had 6 bases not matched to a gene; V was cut back by 4 bases and J by 2 bases. The germline CDR1 and CDR2 sequences are SGDLS and YYNGEE. This CDR3 comprises 16 residues. CDR3 residues: CASSLWDRGPGNTIYF. The DNA of the CDR3 is TGTGCCAGCAGCCTTTGGGACAGGGGACCTGGAAACACCATATATTTT.

V and J are TRBV11-3 and TRBJ2-1; TRBD1 might be the D (5 bases). V lost 1 base to trimming and J lost 9 bases, with 13 bases between them. The CDR3 loop spans 14 amino acids. Per the germline V gene, CDR1 is SGHNT and CDR2 is YENEEA. The chain's CDR3 is CASSLGFQGSEQFF. The DNA of the CDR3 is TGTGCCAGCAGCTTAGGTTTCCAGGGTAGTGAGCAGTTCTTC. Supplemented by reference TRBV11-3 and TRBJ2-1, the full variable domain reads EAGVVQSPRYKIIEKKQPVAFWCNPISGHNTLYWYLQNLGQGPELLIRYENEEAVDDSQLPKDRFSAERLKGVDSTLKIQPAELGDSAVYLCASSLGFQGSEQFFGPGTRLTVL.